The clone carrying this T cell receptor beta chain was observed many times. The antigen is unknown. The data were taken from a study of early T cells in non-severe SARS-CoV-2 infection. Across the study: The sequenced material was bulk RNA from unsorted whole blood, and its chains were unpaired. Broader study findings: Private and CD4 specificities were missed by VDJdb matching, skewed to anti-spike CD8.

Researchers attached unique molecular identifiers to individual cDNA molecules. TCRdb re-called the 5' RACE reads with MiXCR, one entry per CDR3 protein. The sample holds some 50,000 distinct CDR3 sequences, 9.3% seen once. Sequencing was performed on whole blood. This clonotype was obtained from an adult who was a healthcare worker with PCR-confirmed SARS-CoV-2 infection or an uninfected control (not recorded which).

This CDR3 reads CSAPPGGMNTEAFF. CDR3 coding DNA: TGCAGTGCACCCCCAGGGGGGATGAACACTGAAGCTTTCTTT. The chain links TRBV20-1 to TRBJ1-1; 7 bases map to TRBD1. CDR1 and CDR2 from the germline V gene are DFQATT and SNEGSKA (reference sequence). This CDR3 has 14 amino acids. The V and J ends lost 6 bases and 0 bases, in that order; junction bases with no gene match: 7.